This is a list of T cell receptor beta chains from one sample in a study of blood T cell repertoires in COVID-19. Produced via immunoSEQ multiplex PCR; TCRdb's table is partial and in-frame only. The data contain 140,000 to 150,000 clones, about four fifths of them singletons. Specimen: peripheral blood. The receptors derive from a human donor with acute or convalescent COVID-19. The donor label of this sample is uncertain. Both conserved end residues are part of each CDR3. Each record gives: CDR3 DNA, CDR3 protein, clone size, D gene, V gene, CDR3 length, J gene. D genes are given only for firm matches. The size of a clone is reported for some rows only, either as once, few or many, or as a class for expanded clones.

DNA: TGTGCCAGCAGCGTAGCGATGGGCGGGACCTATAATTCACCCCTCCACTTT
CDR3: CASSVAMGGTYNSPLHF
size: .
D: .
V: TRBV9
length: 17
J: TRBJ1-6

DNA: TGTGCCAGCTTTAGGCAGGGGGCAGCCTACGAGCAGTACTTC
CDR3: CASFRQGAAYEQYF
size: .
D: TRBD1
V: TRBV2
length: 14
J: TRBJ2-7

DNA: TGTGCCAGCAGTGGGCCGAACAGGGGTCACTCTGGAAACACCATATATTTT
CDR3: CASSGPNRGHSGNTIYF
size: .
D: TRBD1
V: TRBV6-1
length: 17
J: TRBJ1-3

DNA: TGTGCCAGTAGTATCTGGTCGGATAATTCACCCCTCCACTTT
CDR3: CASSIWSDNSPLHF
size: .
D: .
V: TRBV19
length: 14
J: TRBJ1-6

DNA: TGTGCCAGCAGTGAAGGCAGTCCCTACGAGCAGTACTTC
CDR3: CASSEGSPYEQYF
size: few
D: .
V: TRBV2
length: 13
J: TRBJ2-7

DNA: TGCGCCAGCAGCTTAAATCCGGGACAGGGGAACGAAAAACTGTTTTTT
CDR3: CASSLNPGQGNEKLFF
size: .
D: TRBD1
V: TRBV5-1
length: 16
J: TRBJ1-4

DNA: TGTGCCAGCAGCGTCACAGGTGGGCAGAACACTGAAGCTTTCTTT
CDR3: CASSVTGGQNTEAFF
size: .
D: .
V: TRBV11-1
length: 15
J: TRBJ1-1

DNA: TGTGCCAGTAGTAATACAGGGGCCTGGGGTGGTCGAAATACTGAAGCTTTCTTT
CDR3: CASSNTGAWGGRNTEAFF
size: .
D: TRBD1
V: TRBV19
length: 18
J: TRBJ1-1

DNA: TGTGCCAGTAGCCTCTGGGGGGGGGCCCACAATGAGCAGTTCTTC
CDR3: CASSLWGGAHNEQFF
size: .
D: .
V: TRBV19
length: 15
J: TRBJ2-1

DNA: TGTGCCAGCAGCACAGGGGCCCGGGAAGAGACCCAGTACTTC
CDR3: CASSTGAREETQYF
size: once
D: TRBD1
V: TRBV7-6
length: 14
J: TRBJ2-5

DNA: TGTGCCAGCAGCGCGTCGGGGGGTGGCTACACCTTC
CDR3: CASSASGGGYTF
size: .
D: .
V: TRBV9
length: 12
J: TRBJ1-2

DNA: TGTGCCAGCACCGCCGGGGGTAGCAATCAGCCCCAGCATTTT
CDR3: CASTAGGSNQPQHF
size: .
D: .
V: TRBV6-5
length: 14
J: TRBJ1-5

DNA: TGTGCCAGCAGCCAAGATACCACCGGGGTGGGTGAAAAACTGTTTTTT
CDR3: CASSQDTTGVGEKLFF
size: .
D: .
V: TRBV3-1/TRBV3-2
length: 16
J: TRBJ1-4

DNA: TGTGCCAGCAGCTCTCTCGAACGGAGGTTCGGGGGCTACACCTTC
CDR3: CASSSLERRFGGYTF
size: .
D: .
V: TRBV9
length: 15
J: TRBJ1-2

DNA: TGTGCCAGCAGCGCCGACAGCGGGGATCAGCCCCAGCATTTT
CDR3: CASSADSGDQPQHF
size: .
D: .
V: TRBV9
length: 14
J: TRBJ1-5

DNA: TGTGCTAGTGGTTTGGGCTTCTCGGGGGGGCATCAGCCCCAGCATTTT
CDR3: CASGLGFSGGHQPQHF
size: .
D: .
V: TRBV12-5
length: 16
J: TRBJ1-5

DNA: TGTGCCAGCAGTTACGGGACAGGTTCGTCTGAAGCTTTCTTT
CDR3: CASSYGTGSSEAFF
size: .
D: TRBD1
V: TRBV6-5
length: 14
J: TRBJ1-1

DNA: TGTGCCAGCACCCTGGACAGGATGAACACTGAAGCTTTCTTT
CDR3: CASTLDRMNTEAFF
size: .
D: TRBD1
V: TRBV2
length: 14
J: TRBJ1-1

DNA: TGTGCCACCAGCAGAGATCCGAACAGGAACACTGAAGCTTTCTTT
CDR3: CATSRDPNRNTEAFF
size: few
D: .
V: TRBV15
length: 15
J: TRBJ1-1

DNA: TGCAGCGTTGACGACAGTATGAACACTGAAGCTTTCTTT
CDR3: CSVDDSMNTEAFF
size: .
D: .
V: TRBV29-1
length: 13
J: TRBJ1-1

DNA: TGTGCCAGCAGTTCGGACAGCCCCCCCGGGACCCAGTACTTC
CDR3: CASSSDSPPGTQYF
size: .
D: .
V: TRBV2
length: 14
J: TRBJ2-5

DNA: TGTGCCAGCAGCTTGGACAGGGCAAATGAGCAGTTCTTC
CDR3: CASSLDRANEQFF
size: few
D: TRBD1
V: TRBV11-3
length: 13
J: TRBJ2-1

DNA: TGTGCCACCAGCAGAGATGGAGGGACCCCGAGAGGGACCCAGTACTTC
CDR3: CATSRDGGTPRGTQYF
size: .
D: .
V: TRBV15
length: 16
J: TRBJ2-5

DNA: TGTGCCAGTTGTCAGGGGGTGAGGACTGAAGCTTTCTTT
CDR3: CASCQGVRTEAFF
size: .
D: TRBD1
V: TRBV18
length: 13
J: TRBJ1-1

DNA: TGTGCCAGCAGCCTCTCGGGGTTCAGCACAGATACGCAGTATTTT
CDR3: CASSLSGFSTDTQYF
size: .
D: .
V: TRBV3-1/TRBV3-2
length: 15
J: TRBJ2-3

DNA: TGTGCCAGCAGTGACTTGGACAGGGTTGGAAACACCATATATTTT
CDR3: CASSDLDRVGNTIYF
size: .
D: TRBD1
V: TRBV6-4
length: 15
J: TRBJ1-3

DNA: TGTGCCAGCAGCTTCTCGGGACTTCTAACTGAAGCTTTCTTT
CDR3: CASSFSGLLTEAFF
size: .
D: .
V: TRBV7-2
length: 14
J: TRBJ1-1

DNA: TGTGCCAGCACCGTTCTTATGACAGCTAACTATGGCTACACCTTC
CDR3: CASTVLMTANYGYTF
size: .
D: .
V: TRBV6-5
length: 15
J: TRBJ1-2

DNA: TGTGCCAGCAGCACCGGACAGGGGGTGCGCACTGAAGCTTTCTTT
CDR3: CASSTGQGVRTEAFF
size: .
D: TRBD1
V: TRBV11-2
length: 15
J: TRBJ1-1

DNA: TGTGCCAGCAGCGCGGCACGGGGTTCCGCCTCCTACGAGCAGTACTTC
CDR3: CASSAARGSASYEQYF
size: .
D: .
V: TRBV5-4
length: 16
J: TRBJ2-7

DNA: TGTGCCAGTAGTACCCCGGACGCGGGTAACACTGAAGCTTTCTTT
CDR3: CASSTPDAGNTEAFF
size: .
D: .
V: TRBV19
length: 15
J: TRBJ1-1

DNA: TGTGCCAGCAAGGCGAGGACTTCCTATGGCTACACCTTC
CDR3: CASKARTSYGYTF
size: .
D: .
V: TRBV27
length: 13
J: TRBJ1-2

DNA: TGCGCCAGCAGCCAAGATAGACAAGGTTACTACGAGCAGTACTTC
CDR3: CASSQDRQGYYEQYF
size: .
D: .
V: TRBV4-1
length: 15
J: TRBJ2-7

DNA: TGTGTCAGAAGCTTAGACAGGGGTGCACCCAATCAGCCCCAGCATTTT
CDR3: CVRSLDRGAPNQPQHF
size: .
D: .
V: TRBV7-5
length: 16
J: TRBJ1-5

DNA: TGTGCCAGCAGCCAGGGGTCTAGCGGGGGGCCCTATGAGCAGTTCTTC
CDR3: CASSQGSSGGPYEQFF
size: many
D: TRBD2
V: TRBV3-1/TRBV3-2
length: 16
J: TRBJ2-1

DNA: TGTGCCAGCAGCGCAGGGGACGGCTACGAGCAGTACTTC
CDR3: CASSAGDGYEQYF
size: .
D: .
V: TRBV9
length: 13
J: TRBJ2-7

DNA: TGTGCCTGGAGTGTACGGGGACTAGGCTCCGGGGAGCTGTTTTTT
CDR3: CAWSVRGLGSGELFF
size: .
D: TRBD2
V: TRBV30
length: 15
J: TRBJ2-2

DNA: TGTGCCAGCAGTTACGGCCAGGCTAACTATGGCTACACCTTC
CDR3: CASSYGQANYGYTF
size: .
D: .
V: TRBV6-5
length: 14
J: TRBJ1-2

DNA: TGTGCCAGCAGCTTACAAGCGGGGGGCTTCAATGAGCAGTTCTTC
CDR3: CASSLQAGGFNEQFF
size: .
D: TRBD2
V: TRBV7-3
length: 15
J: TRBJ2-1

DNA: TGTGCCAGCAGCATCGACAGGGGAGCTAATGAAAAACTGTTTTTT
CDR3: CASSIDRGANEKLFF
size: .
D: TRBD1
V: TRBV7-9
length: 15
J: TRBJ1-4

DNA: TGTGCCAGCAGTCCCCCGGGGTTCCAAGAGACCCAGTACTTC
CDR3: CASSPPGFQETQYF
size: .
D: .
V: TRBV27
length: 14
J: TRBJ2-5

DNA: TGTGCCAGCAACCCTACGGGGAACCACCAAGAGACCCAGTACTTC
CDR3: CASNPTGNHQETQYF
size: .
D: .
V: TRBV27
length: 15
J: TRBJ2-5

DNA: TGTGCCAGCAGCCTAGGGACTAGCAAGACCGAGCAGTACTTC
CDR3: CASSLGTSKTEQYF
size: .
D: TRBD2
V: TRBV9
length: 14
J: TRBJ2-7

DNA: TGTGCCAGCAGTTTCCTCTACTCTAACGGAGGCACTGAAGCTTTCTTT
CDR3: CASSFLYSNGGTEAFF
size: .
D: .
V: TRBV27
length: 16
J: TRBJ1-1

DNA: TGTGCCAGCAGTGCTTACTACGAGCAGTACTTC
CDR3: CASSAYYEQYF
size: .
D: .
V: TRBV25-1
length: 11
J: TRBJ2-7

DNA: TGCGCCAGCAGGCCTCGGACAGGGAGTGGGGAGCTGTTTTTT
CDR3: CASRPRTGSGELFF
size: .
D: TRBD1
V: TRBV5-1
length: 14
J: TRBJ2-2

DNA: TGTGCCTGCGATTCCGGGACAGAGAACACTGAAGCTTTCTTT
CDR3: CACDSGTENTEAFF
size: few
D: TRBD1
V: TRBV6-5
length: 14
J: TRBJ1-1

DNA: TGTGCCAGCTCACCCATACAGGGAACGAACACTGAAGCTTTCTTT
CDR3: CASSPIQGTNTEAFF
size: .
D: .
V: TRBV18
length: 15
J: TRBJ1-1

DNA: TGTGCCAGCAGCTTTCAGGGAAACACTGAAGCTTTCTTT
CDR3: CASSFQGNTEAFF
size: .
D: .
V: TRBV7-3
length: 13
J: TRBJ1-1

DNA: TGTGCCAGCAGTTCCTCCGGGACAGGGGACACCATATATTTT
CDR3: CASSSSGTGDTIYF
size: many
D: TRBD1
V: TRBV6-5
length: 14
J: TRBJ1-3

DNA: TGTGCCAGCAGGGACAGGGTAACCGGGGAGCTGTTTTTT
CDR3: CASRDRVTGELFF
size: .
D: TRBD1
V: TRBV7-9
length: 13
J: TRBJ2-2

DNA: TGTGCCAGCAGCTCGCGGGATACGCAGTATTTT
CDR3: CASSSRDTQYF
size: .
D: .
V: TRBV5-4
length: 11
J: TRBJ2-3

DNA: TGTGCCAGCAGCCTTTCGACAGGTTGGACCGGGGAGCTGTTTTTT
CDR3: CASSLSTGWTGELFF
size: .
D: .
V: TRBV3-1/TRBV3-2
length: 15
J: TRBJ2-2